The text below deals with one T cell receptor beta chain. Its cognate antigen is unknown. Clones were sequenced by immunoSEQ multiplex PCR, and TCRdb holds only the in-frame ones, with some missing. The sample yields about 59,000 clones, around 80% seen once. The data were taken from a study of Tregs in tolerant kidney transplant recipients. General observations from the study: No direct test of biological reproducibility was done here.

Trimming left V 5 bases short and J 0 bases short, with 11 bases between. The CDR3 extends over 16 amino acids. In germline, CDR1 is SNHLY, CDR2 FYNNEI. The sequenced sample consisted of CD4+ T cells from blood. The gene calls are TRBV2 and TRBJ2-6; no clear D gene. The clonotype was recovered from a human donor in good health. CDR3 DNA sequence: TGTGCCAGCAGTCGAGGATTTCTCTCTGGGGCCAACGTCCTGACTTTC. This encodes CASSRGFLSGANVLTF.